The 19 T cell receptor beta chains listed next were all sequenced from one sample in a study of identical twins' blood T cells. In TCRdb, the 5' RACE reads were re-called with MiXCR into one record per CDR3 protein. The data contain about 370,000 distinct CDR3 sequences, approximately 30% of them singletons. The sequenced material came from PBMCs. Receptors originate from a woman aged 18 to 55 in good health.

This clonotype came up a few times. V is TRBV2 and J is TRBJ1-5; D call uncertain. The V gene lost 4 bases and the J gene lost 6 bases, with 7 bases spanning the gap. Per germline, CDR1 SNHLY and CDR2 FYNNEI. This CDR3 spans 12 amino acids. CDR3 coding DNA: TGTGCCAGCAGTGCGGGCGCTCAGCCCCAGCATTTT. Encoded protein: CASSAGAQPQHF.

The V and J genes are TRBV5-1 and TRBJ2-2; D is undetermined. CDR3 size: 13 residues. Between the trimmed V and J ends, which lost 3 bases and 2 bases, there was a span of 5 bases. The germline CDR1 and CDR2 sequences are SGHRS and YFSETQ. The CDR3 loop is CASSSFNTGELFF. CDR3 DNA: TGCGCCAGCAGCTCCTTTAACACCGGGGAGCTGTTTTTT.

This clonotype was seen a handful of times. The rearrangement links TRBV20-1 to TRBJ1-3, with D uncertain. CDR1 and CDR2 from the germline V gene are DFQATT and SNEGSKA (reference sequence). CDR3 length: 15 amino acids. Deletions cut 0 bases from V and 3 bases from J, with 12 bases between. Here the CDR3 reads CSARDILGHGNTIYF. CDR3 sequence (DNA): TGCAGTGCTAGAGATATCCTCGGGCATGGAAACACCATATATTTT.

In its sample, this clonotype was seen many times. CDR3 sequence (DNA): TGCGCCAGCAGCTTGCTTGCCGGGGAGCTGTTTTTT. It encodes CASSLLAGELFF. The rearrangement joins TRBV5-1 to TRBJ2-2, with D unclear. Trimming took off 1 base at V and 6 bases at J, with 4 bases between the two ends. The CDR3 is 12 residues long. Germline loops: CDR1 SGHRS, CDR2 YFSETQ.

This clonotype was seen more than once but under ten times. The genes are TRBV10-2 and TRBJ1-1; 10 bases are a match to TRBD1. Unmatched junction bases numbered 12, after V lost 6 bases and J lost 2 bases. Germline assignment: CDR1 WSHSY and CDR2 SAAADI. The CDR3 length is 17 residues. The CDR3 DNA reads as TGCGCCAGCAGCGCGAGACAGGGGGCCGTTCGTAACACTGAAGCTTTCTTT. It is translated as CASSARQGAVRNTEAFF.

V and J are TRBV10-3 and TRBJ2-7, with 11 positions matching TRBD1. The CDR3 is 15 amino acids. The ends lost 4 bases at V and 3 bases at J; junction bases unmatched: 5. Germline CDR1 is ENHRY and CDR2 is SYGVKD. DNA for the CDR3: TGTGCCATCAGTGTCGGGGGACAGGGGGACTACGAGCAGTACTTC. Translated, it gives CAISVGGQGDYEQYF.

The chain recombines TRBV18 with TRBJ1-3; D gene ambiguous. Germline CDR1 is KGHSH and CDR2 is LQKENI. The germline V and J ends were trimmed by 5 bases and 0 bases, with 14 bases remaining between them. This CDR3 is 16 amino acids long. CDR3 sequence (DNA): TGTGCCAGCTCAAATCTTCCCTCCCGCTCTGGAAACACCATATATTTT. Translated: CASSNLPSRSGNTIYF.

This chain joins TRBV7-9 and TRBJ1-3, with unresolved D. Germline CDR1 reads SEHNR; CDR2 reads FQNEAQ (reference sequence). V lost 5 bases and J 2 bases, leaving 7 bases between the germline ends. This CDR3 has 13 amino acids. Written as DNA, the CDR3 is TGTGCCAGCAGCGTTCGGACTGGAAACACCATATATTTT. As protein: CASSVRTGNTIYF.

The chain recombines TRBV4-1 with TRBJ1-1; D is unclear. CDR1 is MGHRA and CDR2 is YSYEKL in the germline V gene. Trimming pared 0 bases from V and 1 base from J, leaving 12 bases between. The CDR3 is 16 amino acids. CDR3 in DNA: TGCGCCAGCAGCCAAGAATTCGGCACCCCGAACACTGAAGCTTTCTTT. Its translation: CASSQEFGTPNTEAFF.

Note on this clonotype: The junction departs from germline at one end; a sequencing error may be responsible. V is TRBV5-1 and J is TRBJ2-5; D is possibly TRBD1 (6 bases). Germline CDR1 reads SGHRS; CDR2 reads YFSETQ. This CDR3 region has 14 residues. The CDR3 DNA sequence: TGCGCCAGCAGCTTGTCCAGGGGCCAAGAGACCCATTACTTC. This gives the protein CASSLSRGQETHYF.

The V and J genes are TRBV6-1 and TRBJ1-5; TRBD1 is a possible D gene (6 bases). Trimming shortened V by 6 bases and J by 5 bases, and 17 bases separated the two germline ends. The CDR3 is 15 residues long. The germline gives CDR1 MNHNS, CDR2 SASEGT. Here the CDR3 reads CASRRGGREDQPQHF. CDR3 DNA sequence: TGTGCCAGCAGGAGGGGGGGACGCGAGGATCAGCCCCAGCATTTT.

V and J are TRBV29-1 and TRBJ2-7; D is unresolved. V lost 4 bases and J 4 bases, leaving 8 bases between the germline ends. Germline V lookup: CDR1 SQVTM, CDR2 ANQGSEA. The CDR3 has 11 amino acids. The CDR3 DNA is TGCAGCGTTGGTAAACAGTACGAGCAGTACTTC. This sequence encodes CSVGKQYEQYF.

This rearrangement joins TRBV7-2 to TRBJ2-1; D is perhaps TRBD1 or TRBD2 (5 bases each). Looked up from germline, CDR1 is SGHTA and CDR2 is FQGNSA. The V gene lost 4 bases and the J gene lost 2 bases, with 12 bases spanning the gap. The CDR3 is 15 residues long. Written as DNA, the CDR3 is TGTGCCAGCAGCTCCGGGACCTGGACCTACAATGAGCAGTTCTTC. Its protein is CASSSGTWTYNEQFF.

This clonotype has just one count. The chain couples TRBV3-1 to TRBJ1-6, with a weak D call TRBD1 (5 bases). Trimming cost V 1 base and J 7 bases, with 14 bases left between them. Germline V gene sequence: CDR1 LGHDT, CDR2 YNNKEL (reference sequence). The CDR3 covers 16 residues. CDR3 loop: CASSQGGGARNSPLHF. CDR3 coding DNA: TGTGCCAGCAGCCAAGGGGGAGGGGCCAGGAATTCACCCCTCCACTTT. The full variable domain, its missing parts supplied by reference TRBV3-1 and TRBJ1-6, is DTAVSQTPKYLVTQMGNDKSIKCEQNLGHDTMYWYKQDSKKFLKIMFSYNNKELIINETVPNRFSPKSPDKAHLNLHINSLELGDSAVYFCASSQGGGARNSPLHFGNGTRLTVT.

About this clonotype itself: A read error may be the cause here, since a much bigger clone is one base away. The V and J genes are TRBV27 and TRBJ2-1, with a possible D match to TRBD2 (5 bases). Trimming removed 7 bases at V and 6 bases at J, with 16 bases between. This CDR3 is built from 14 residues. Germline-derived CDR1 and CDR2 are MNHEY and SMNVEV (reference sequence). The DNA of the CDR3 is TGTGCCAGCACCTTGGCTAGCTGGATCAATGAGCAGTTCTTC. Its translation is CASTLASWINEQFF.

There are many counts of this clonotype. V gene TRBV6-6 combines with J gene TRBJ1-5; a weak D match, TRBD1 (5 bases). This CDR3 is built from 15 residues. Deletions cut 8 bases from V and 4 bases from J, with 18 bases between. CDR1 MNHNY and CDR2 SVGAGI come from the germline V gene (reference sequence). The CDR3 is CASAYRREGNQPQHF. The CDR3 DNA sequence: TGTGCCAGCGCCTACAGGAGAGAGGGAAATCAGCCCCAGCATTTT.

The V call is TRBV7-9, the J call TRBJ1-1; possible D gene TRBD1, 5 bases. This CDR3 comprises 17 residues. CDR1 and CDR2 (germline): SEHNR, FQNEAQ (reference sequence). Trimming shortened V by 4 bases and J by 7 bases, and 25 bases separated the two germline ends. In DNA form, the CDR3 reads TGTGCCAGCAGCTCAGCCCGCCTTTCCGGGGGTAGCGGTGAAGCTTTCTTT. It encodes CASSSARLSGGSGEAFF.

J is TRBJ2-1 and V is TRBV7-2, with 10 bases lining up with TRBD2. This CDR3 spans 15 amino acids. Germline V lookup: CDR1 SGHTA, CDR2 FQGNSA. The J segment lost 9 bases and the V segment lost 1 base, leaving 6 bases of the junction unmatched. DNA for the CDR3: TGTGCCAGCAGCTTAGATCTAGCGGGAGTGGGTGAGCAGTTCTTC. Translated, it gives CASSLDLAGVGEQFF.

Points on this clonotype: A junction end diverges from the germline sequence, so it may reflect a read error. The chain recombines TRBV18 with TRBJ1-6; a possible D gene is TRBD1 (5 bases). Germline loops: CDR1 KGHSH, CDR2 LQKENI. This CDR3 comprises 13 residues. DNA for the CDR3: TGTGCCAGCTCACCCAGGGAATATTCATCCCTCCACTTT. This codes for CASSPREYSSLHF.